The clone carrying this TCR beta chain has a handful of counts. This entry is derived from a study of T cells after yellow fever vaccination. Template switching with 5'RACE generated the TCR cDNA and added a universal primer site and UMIs. MiXCR was run by TCRdb on the 5' RACE reads, yielding one entry per CDR3 protein. Of 250,000 to 400,000 distinct CDR3 sequences in the sample, roughly 4.3% were seen once. This CDR3 spans 14 amino acids. Trimming took off 3 bases at V and 7 bases at J, with 13 bases between the two ends. The sequencing used PBMCs, collected 15 days after the yellow fever booster vaccination. This clonotype originated in a man aged 18 to 29 who received the YFV17D yellow fever vaccine. The chain joins TRBV12-3 or TRBV12-4 to TRBJ1-5; perhaps TRBD1 as D (6 bases). The CDR3 is CASSFSGARQPQHF. As DNA, the CDR3 is TGTGCCAGCAGTTTCTCGGGGGCAAGGCAGCCCCAGCATTTT.